The present T cell receptor beta chain was sequenced within a study of blood T cells in healthy people across ages. The length of the CDR3 is 12 residues. The germline V and J ends were trimmed by 8 bases and 11 bases, with 17 bases remaining between them. The V gene's germline CDR1 is KGHDR and CDR2 SFDVKD. A second 7 to 11 cycle PCR used barcoded and J-beta primers. TCRdb redid the calling of the 5' RACE reads with MiXCR, one entry per CDR3 protein. The table has 540,000 or so distinct CDR3 sequences, 24% seen once. These data were also filed under a second study, of T cells of mothers and their children.

The sequenced material came from blood. The source of this sequence is a boy between 10 and 17 years old in good health. This chain uses TRBV24-1 with TRBJ2-5; D is possibly TRBD2 (6 bases). The CDR3 loop is CATMGGSLRQYF. CDR3 sequence (DNA): TGTGCCACCATGGGGGGATCTCTCCGTCAGTACTTC.